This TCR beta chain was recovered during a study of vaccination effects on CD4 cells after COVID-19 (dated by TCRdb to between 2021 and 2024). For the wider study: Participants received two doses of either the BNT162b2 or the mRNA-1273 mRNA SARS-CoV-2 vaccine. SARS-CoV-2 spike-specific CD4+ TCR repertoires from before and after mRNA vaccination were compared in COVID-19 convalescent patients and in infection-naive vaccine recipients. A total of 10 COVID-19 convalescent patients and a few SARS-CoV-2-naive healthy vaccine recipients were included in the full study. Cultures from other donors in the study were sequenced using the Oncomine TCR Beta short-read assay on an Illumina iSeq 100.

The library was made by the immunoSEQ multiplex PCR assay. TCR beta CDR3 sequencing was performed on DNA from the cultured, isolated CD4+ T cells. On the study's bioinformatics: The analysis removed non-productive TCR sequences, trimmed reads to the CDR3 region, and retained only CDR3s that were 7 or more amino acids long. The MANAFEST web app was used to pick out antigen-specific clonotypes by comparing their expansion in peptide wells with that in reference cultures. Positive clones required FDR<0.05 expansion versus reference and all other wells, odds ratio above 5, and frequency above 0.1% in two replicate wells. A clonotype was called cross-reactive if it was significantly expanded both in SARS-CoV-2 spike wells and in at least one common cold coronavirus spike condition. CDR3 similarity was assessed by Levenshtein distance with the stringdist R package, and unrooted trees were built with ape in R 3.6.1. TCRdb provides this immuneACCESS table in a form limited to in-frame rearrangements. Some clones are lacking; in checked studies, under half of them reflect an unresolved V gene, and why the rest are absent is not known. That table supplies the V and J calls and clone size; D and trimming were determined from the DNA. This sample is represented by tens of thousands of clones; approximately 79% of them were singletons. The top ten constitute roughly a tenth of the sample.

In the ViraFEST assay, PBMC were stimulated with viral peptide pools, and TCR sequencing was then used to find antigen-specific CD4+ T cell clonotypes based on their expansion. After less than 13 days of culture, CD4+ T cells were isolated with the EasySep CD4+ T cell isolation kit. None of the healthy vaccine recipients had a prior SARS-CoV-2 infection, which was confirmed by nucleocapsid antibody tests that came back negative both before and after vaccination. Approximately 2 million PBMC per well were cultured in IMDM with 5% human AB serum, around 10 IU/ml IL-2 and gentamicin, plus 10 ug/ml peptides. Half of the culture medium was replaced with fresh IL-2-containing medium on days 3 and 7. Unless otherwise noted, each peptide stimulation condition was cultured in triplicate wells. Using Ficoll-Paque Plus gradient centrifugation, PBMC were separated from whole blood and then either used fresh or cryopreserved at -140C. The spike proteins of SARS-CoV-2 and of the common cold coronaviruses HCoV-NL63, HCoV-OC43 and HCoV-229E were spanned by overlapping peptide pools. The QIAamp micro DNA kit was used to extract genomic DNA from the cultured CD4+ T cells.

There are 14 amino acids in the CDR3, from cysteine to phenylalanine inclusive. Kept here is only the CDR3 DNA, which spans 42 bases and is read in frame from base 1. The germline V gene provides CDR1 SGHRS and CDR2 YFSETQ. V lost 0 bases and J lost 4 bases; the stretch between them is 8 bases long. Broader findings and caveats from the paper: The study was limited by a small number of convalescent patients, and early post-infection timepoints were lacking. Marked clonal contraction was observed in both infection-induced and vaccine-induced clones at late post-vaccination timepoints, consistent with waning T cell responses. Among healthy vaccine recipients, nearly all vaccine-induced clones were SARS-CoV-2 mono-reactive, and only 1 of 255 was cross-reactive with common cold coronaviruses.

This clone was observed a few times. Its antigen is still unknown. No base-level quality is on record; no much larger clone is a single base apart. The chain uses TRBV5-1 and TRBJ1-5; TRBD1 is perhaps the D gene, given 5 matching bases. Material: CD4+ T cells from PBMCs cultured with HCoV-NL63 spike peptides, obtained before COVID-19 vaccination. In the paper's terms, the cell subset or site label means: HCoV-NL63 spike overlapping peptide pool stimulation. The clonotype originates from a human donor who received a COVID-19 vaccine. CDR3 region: CASSLEGDNQPQHF. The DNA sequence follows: TGCGCCAGCAGCTTGGAAGGGGATAATCAGCCCCAGCATTTT.